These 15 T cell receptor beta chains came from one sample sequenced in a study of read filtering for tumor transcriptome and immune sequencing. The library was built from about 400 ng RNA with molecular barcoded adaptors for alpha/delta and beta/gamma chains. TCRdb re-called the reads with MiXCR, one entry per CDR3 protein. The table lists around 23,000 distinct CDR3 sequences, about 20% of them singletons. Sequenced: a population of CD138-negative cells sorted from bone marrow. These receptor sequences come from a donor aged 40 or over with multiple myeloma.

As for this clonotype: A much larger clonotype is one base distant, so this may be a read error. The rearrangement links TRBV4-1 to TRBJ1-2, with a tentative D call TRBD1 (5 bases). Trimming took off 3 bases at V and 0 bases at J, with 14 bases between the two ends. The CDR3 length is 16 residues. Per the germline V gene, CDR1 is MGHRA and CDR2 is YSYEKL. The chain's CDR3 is CASSQRGVGTNYGYTF. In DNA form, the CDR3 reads TGCGCCAGCAGCCAGCGGGGGGTAGGGACTAACTATGGCTACACCTTC.

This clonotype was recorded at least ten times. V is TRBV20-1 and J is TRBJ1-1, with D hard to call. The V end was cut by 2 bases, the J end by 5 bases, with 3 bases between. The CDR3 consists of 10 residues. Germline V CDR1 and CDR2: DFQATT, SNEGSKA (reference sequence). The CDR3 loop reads CSARWTEAFF. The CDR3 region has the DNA TGCAGTGCTAGATGGACTGAAGCTTTCTTT.

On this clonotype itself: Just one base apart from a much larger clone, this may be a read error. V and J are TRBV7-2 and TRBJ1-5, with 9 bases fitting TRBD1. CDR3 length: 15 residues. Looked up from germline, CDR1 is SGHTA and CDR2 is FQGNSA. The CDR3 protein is CACSPGTGRNQPQHF. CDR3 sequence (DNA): TGTGCCTGCAGCCCGGGGACAGGGAGGAATCAGCCCCAGCATTTT.

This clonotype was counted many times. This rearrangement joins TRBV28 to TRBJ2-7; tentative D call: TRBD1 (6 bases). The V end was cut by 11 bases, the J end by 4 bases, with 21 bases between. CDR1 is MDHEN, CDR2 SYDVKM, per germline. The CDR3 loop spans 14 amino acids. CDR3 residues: CAGARQARRYEQYF. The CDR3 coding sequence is TGTGCCGGGGCGAGACAGGCCAGACGATACGAGCAGTACTTC.

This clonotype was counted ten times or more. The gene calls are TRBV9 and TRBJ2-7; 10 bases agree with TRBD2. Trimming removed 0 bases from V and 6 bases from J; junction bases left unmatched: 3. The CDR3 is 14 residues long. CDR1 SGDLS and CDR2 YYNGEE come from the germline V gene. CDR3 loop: CASSVVSGGVEQYF. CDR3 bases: TGTGCCAGCAGCGTAGTCAGCGGGGGGGTCGAGCAGTACTTC.

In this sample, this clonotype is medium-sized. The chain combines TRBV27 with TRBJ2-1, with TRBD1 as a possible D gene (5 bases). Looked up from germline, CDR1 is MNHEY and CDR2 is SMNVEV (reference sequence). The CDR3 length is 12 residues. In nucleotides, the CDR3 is TGTGTATCAGGGTTCCCGTACAATGAGCAGTTCTTC. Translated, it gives CVSGFPYNEQFF.

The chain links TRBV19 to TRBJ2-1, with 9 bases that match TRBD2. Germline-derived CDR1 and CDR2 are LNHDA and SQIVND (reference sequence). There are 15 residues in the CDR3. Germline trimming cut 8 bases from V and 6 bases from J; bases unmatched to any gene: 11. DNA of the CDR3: TGTGCCAGTTATGGCGGGGGGGCCGAGGGCAATGAGCAGTTCTTC. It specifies CASYGGGAEGNEQFF.

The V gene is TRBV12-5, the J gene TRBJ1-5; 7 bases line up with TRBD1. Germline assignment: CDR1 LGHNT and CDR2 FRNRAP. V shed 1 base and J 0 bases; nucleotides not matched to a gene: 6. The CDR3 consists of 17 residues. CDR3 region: CASGLGQGLYSNQPQHF. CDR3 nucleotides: TGTGCTAGTGGTTTGGGACAGGGATTATATAGCAATCAGCCCCAGCATTTT.

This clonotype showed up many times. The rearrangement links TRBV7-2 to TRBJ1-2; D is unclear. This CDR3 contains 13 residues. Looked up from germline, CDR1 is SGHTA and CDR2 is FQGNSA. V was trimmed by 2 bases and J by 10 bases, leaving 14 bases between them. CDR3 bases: TGTGCCAGCAGCTTATGGGGAGAGAACTACTACACCTTC. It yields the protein CASSLWGENYYTF.

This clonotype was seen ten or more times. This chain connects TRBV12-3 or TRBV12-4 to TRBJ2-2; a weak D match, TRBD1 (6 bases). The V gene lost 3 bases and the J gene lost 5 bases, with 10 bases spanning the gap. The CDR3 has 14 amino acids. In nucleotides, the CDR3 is TGTGCCAGCAGTTTCACAGGGCTAACCGGGGAGCTGTTTTTT. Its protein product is CASSFTGLTGELFF.

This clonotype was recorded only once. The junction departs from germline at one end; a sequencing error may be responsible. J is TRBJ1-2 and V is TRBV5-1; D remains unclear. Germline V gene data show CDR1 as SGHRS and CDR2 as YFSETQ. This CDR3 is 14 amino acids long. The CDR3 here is CASSLDGVYDGHTF. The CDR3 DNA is TGCGCCAGCAGCTTGGACGGGGTCTACGATGGCCACACCTTC. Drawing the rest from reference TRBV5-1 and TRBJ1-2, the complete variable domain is KAGVTQTPRYLIKTRGQQVTLSCSPISGHRSVSWYQQTPGQGLQFLFEYFSETQRNKGNFPGRFSGRQFSNSRSEMNVSTLELGDSALYLCASSLDGVYDGHTFGSGTRLTVV.

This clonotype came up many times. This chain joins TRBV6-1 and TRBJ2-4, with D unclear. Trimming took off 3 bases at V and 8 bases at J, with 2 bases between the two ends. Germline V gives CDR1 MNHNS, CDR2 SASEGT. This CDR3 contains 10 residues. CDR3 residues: CASSEYIQYF. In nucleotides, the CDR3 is TGTGCCAGCAGTGAGTACATTCAGTACTTC.

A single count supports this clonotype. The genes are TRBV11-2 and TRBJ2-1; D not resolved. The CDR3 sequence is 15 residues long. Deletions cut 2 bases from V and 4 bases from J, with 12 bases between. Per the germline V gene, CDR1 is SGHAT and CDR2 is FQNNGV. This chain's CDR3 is CASSLRPTRYNEQFF. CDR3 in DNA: TGTGCCAGCAGCTTAAGGCCTACGAGATACAATGAGCAGTTCTTC.

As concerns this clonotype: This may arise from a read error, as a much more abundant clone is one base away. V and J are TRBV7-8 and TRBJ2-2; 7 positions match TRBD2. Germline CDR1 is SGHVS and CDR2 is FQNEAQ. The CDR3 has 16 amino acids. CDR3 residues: CASSLSTGGGTGELSF. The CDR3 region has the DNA TGTGCCAGCAGCTTAAGCACGGGGGGAGGCACCGGGGAGCTGTCTTTT.

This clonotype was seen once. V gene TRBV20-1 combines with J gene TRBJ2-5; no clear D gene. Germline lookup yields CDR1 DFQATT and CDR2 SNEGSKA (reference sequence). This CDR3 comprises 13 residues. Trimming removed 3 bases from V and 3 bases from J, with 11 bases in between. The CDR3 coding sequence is TGCAGTGCTAGTTGGGGATTCGAAGAGACCCAGTACTTC. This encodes CSASWGFEETQYF.